Listed below are T cell receptor beta chains from one sample, sequenced in a study of control samples from healthy donors and cancer patients. Data came from immunoSEQ multiplex PCR; TCRdb stores just in-frame clones and leaves some out. The sample carries 130,000 or so clones, about 90% recorded once. The material sequenced was blood. The receptor set was obtained from a man between 18 and 35 years old in good health. Both conserved end residues are part of each CDR3. The D gene is left open where the match is weak.

D,J,V,CDR3
NA,TRBJ2-1,TRBV5-1,CASSLQGPYNEQFF
TRBD1,TRBJ2-7,TRBV7-8,CASSLRGGPYEQYF
NA,TRBJ2-2,TRBV6-4,CASSENGQNTGELFF
NA,TRBJ1-2,TRBV19,CASSLEDTYYGYTF
NA,TRBJ1-6,TRBV5-6,CASSLNPNSPLHF
NA,TRBJ1-2,TRBV27,CASSPIRELNYGYTF
NA,TRBJ1-1,TRBV12-3/TRBV12-4,CASSLQGEAFF
NA,TRBJ2-7,TRBV5-6,CASSLAHEQYF
NA,TRBJ1-2,TRBV5-4,CASSLQGKNYGYTF
NA,TRBJ1-2,TRBV12-3/TRBV12-4,CASSLEGIYGYTF
NA,TRBJ2-7,TRBV27,CASSLRAPGTATSYEQYF
NA,TRBJ1-1,TRBV7-2,CASSLNSEAFF
TRBD2,TRBJ2-7,TRBV6-1,CASSEGGFGYEQYF
NA,TRBJ1-4,TRBV28,CASSFTGSEKLFF
NA,TRBJ1-5,TRBV10-2,CASDFGIGSQPQHF
NA,TRBJ1-1,TRBV29-1,CSVERQGGRGYTEAFF
NA,TRBJ1-1,TRBV19,CASSRSGLNTEAFF
NA,TRBJ2-2,TRBV12-3/TRBV12-4,CASSPGRTGELFF
TRBD1,TRBJ2-3,TRBV14,CASSQSRGSWTDTQYF
TRBD1,TRBJ1-6,TRBV19,CASSPQQGYSPLHF
TRBD1,TRBJ1-3,TRBV4-1,CASSRPTGGGNTIYF
TRBD1,TRBJ2-5,TRBV18,CASSPMGQQETQYF
NA,TRBJ1-5,TRBV27,CASSLGDSNQPQHF
NA,TRBJ2-7,TRBV30,CAWSVQVGKQYF
TRBD1,TRBJ1-4,TRBV28,CASRLQGFLTNEKLFF
NA,TRBJ1-1,TRBV7-2,CASSLGENTEAFF
TRBD1,TRBJ2-7,TRBV7-2,CASSLVLGGQGAQGEQYF
NA,TRBJ2-7,TRBV28,CASSQGTYHFSYEQYF